The entry below gives a single T cell receptor (beta chain) sequence along with its context. Treatment specified: around 19 received Ad26.COV2.S at low or high dose, single or two shots; a few received placebo; per-sample allocation not given. Samples were taken on day 63 after the first vaccine or placebo injection. This sample was taken from a study of Ad26.COV2.S vaccination and SARS-CoV-2 variants. Profiled with immunoSEQ multiplex PCR; TCRdb holds only in-frame clones, not every one. The repertoire holds about 320,000 clones, with roughly 80% as singletons. CDR3 length: 13 residues. The V segment lost 11 bases and the J segment 1 base; nucleotides outside the gene matches: 6.

This sample comprised peripheral blood, obtained in a trial of Ad26.COV2.S vaccine versus placebo. V and J are TRBV12-3 or TRBV12-4 and TRBJ1-1; 8 bases line up with TRBD1. The clonotype was recovered from a person between 18 and 60 years old who received the Ad26.COV2.S COVID-19 vaccine or a placebo. This CDR3 is CAENRGANTEAFF. CDR3 nucleotide sequence: TGTGCCGAGAACAGGGGGGCGAACACTGAAGCTTTCTTT.